Presented here are 7 T cell receptor beta chains from one specimen sequenced in a study of blood T cells in healthy people across ages. The authors ran a second PCR of roughly 6 to 12 cycles using a sample-barcoded 5' primer and a J-beta primer mix. TCRdb itself ran the 5' RACE reads through MiXCR, one entry per CDR3 protein. The sample gives around 1,700,000 distinct CDR3 sequences, 28% of which show up once; roughly 8% is in the top ten. The sample was blood. The receptor set was obtained from a woman in her twenties or thirties in good health.

This clonotype was counted a few times. The chain is built from TRBV12-3 or TRBV12-4 and TRBJ2-5; TRBD2 aligns across 9 bases. The J call may not be correct, given that the DNA end is closer to TRBJ2-7. The CDR3 loop spans 14 amino acids. This CDR3 reads CASSSWTSAYEQYF. The CDR3 nucleotides are TGTGCCAGCAGTTCATGGACTAGCGCCTACGAGCAGTACTTC.

The chain uses TRBV10-3 and TRBJ1-1; D unclear. The CDR3 extends over 13 amino acids. In germline, CDR1 is ENHRY, CDR2 SYGVKD. V gave up 2 bases and J gave up 11 bases, with 15 bases separating them. CDR3: CAISERERGEAFF. The DNA of the CDR3 is TGTGCCATCAGTGAGCGGGAACGTGGCGAGGCTTTCTTT.

This clonotype was observed at least ten times. This chain joins TRBV6-4 and TRBJ2-1, with 11 nucleotides matching TRBD2. There are 16 residues in the CDR3. Germline V gene lookup returns CDR1 MRHNA and CDR2 SNTAGT. V shed 4 bases, J shed 7 bases, and the junction held 9 bases outside the gene matches. The CDR3 coding sequence is TGTGCCAGCAGTGTACAGGGACTAGCGGTAACAAATGAGCAGTTCTTC. It specifies CASSVQGLAVTNEQFF.

This clonotype was detected a few times. The junction departs from the called germline gene at one end, perhaps through a read error. This CDR3 is CASSYIGVSSQPQHF. Here the CDR3 DNA reads TGTGCCAGCAGTTACATTGGGGTAAGCAGTCAGCCCCAGCATTTT. V and J are TRBV6-2 or TRBV6-3 and TRBJ1-5, with D unresolved. This CDR3 spans 15 amino acids. Germline CDR1 is MNHEY and CDR2 is SVGEGT.

The chain couples TRBV6-5 to TRBJ2-2; a possible D gene is TRBD1 (5 bases). This CDR3 has 13 amino acids. The germline V gene has CDR1 MNHEY and CDR2 SVGAGI. In nucleotides, the CDR3 is TGTCTGACGGCAGGGCCCAACACCGGGGAGCTGTTTTTT. Translated: CLTAGPNTGELFF.

The V call is TRBV18, the J call TRBJ1-2; D remains unclear. With 3 bases removed from V and 2 bases from J, the gap between germline ends came to 10 bases. The CDR3 contains 14 residues. Germline values: CDR1 KGHSH, CDR2 LQKENI. CDR3 sequence (DNA): TGTGCCAGCTCACCCGATCCCCAGAACTATGGCTACACCTTC. Amino acids: CASSPDPQNYGYTF.

There are many counts of this clonotype. This rearrangement joins TRBV29-1 to TRBJ2-1; weak D call: TRBD1 (7 bases). The CDR3 contains 15 residues. V gave up 4 bases and J gave up 8 bases, with 21 bases separating them. Germline CDR1 is SQVTM and CDR2 is ANQGSEA. CDR3 nucleotides: TGCAGCGTTGTGGGACGGAGGGGGCTCGAGGATGAGCAGTTCTTC. This codes for CSVVGRRGLEDEQFF.